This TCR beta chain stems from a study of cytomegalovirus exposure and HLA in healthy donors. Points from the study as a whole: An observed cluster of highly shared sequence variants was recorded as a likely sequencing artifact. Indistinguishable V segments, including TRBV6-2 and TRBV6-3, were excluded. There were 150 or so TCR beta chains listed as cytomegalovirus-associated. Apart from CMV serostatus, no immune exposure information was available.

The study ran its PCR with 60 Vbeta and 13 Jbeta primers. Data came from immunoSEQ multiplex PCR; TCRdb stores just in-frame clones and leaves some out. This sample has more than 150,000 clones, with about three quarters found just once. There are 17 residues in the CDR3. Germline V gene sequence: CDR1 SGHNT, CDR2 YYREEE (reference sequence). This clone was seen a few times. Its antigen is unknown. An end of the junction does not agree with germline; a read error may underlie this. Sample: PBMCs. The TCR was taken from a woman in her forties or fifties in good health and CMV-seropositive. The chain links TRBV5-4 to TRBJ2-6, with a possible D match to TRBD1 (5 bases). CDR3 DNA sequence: TGTGCCAGCAGCCCCCGGACGGAATATTCTGGGGCCAACGGCCTGACTTTC. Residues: CASSPRTEYSGANGLTF.